This T cell receptor beta chain was sequenced during a study of shared clonotypes between healthy human individuals. Study observations and caveats: As a rule, naive subsets had a larger estimated richness than memory subsets.

Germline assignment: CDR1 SGHTS and CDR2 YDEGEE. Unmatched junction bases numbered 9, after V lost 0 bases and J lost 4 bases. This CDR3 region has 17 residues. As concerns this clone: Its antigen remains unknown.

Per sorted-subset replicate PCR, input was 200 to 250 ng DNA, representing around 28,000 T cell genomes. TCRdb keeps only in-frame clones here, not all; method: immunoSEQ multiplex PCR. The table has roughly 2 million clones, roughly 95% seen once. Sequenced material: naive CD4+ T cells sorted from blood. Subset specified: CD45RA+ positively selected. The TCR originated in a man younger than 35 in good health. The chain employs TRBV5-8 and TRBJ1-5, with TRBD1 identical over 8 bases. CDR3 region: CASSLVGPGGLNQPQHF. The CDR3 DNA follows: TGTGCCAGCAGCTTGGTTGGGCCAGGGGGCTTGAATCAGCCCCAGCATTTT.